The sequence of this T cell receptor (beta chain) was determined in a study of T cells in Graves' hyperthyroidism and ophthalmopathy. Across the study: Before any treatment, at initial diagnosis, peripheral blood was collected.

TCR beta CDR3 region amplification was performed from RNA transcripts. When the TCR CDR3 underwent first-round RT-PCR, the HTBI primer set was used. TCRdb processed the multiplex PCR reads anew with MiXCR; each CDR3 protein has one entry. This sample carries hundreds of thousands of distinct CDR3 sequences, around 20% of them seen once, and the ten largest clones take approximately 30%. The CDR3 has 14 residues. CDR1 and CDR2 from the germline V gene are DFQATT and SNEGSKA (reference sequence). V lost 2 bases and J lost 6; bases outside the gene matches: 6. This clonotype showed up just a few times. A Clinical Activity Score of at least 3, a NOSPECS grade of at least 4 and a duration under 3 months were recorded in the ophthalmopathy patients.

The receptor comes from a young man with Graves' ophthalmopathy. The rearrangement joins TRBV20-1 to TRBJ2-3, with 9 bases lining up with TRBD1. Sequencing was performed on blood. This CDR3 is CSARITGGMDTQYF. The CDR3 nucleotides are TGCAGTGCTAGAATCACAGGGGGCATGGATACGCAGTATTTT.